Reported below is one TCR beta chain. This sample stems from a study of control samples from healthy donors and cancer patients. The V gene's germline CDR1 is SGHRS and CDR2 YFSETQ. There are 11 residues in the CDR3. Trimming removed 3 bases at V and 10 bases at J, with 10 bases between. Profiled with immunoSEQ multiplex PCR; TCRdb holds only in-frame clones, not every one. The sample carries just under 75,000 clones, about 88% recorded once. This TCR came from a woman aged 45-59 years in good health. The sample was blood. The chain combines TRBV5-1 with TRBJ1-2, with D hard to call. The CDR3: CASSSGLDYTF. CDR3 DNA: TGCGCCAGCAGCTCTGGACTCGACTACACCTTC.